A selection of T cell receptor beta chains follows, all from one sample in a study of T cells in Graves' hyperthyroidism and ophthalmopathy. TCRdb used MiXCR to reprocess the multiplex PCR reads, holding one entry per CDR3 protein. This repertoire shows approximately 690,000 distinct CDR3 sequences, about 14% found once; its top ten account for under 15%. Sequenced: blood. These receptors were collected from a woman between 50 and 59 years old with Graves' ophthalmopathy. Each CDR3 is given with its conserved first and last residue. D genes are given only for firm matches. Clone sizes are given selectively: once, few, many, or a class where the clone is expanded.

TRBJ2-3 | TRBD1 | TRBV4-1 | few | CASSLNGQGGTDTQYF | TGCGCCAGCAGCCTCAACGGACAGGGAGGCACAGATACGCAGTATTTT
TRBJ2-3 | . | TRBV6-5 | many | CASSYSGVAAGTDTQYF | TGTGCCAGCAGTTACTCTGGGGTAGCAGCTGGCACAGATACGCAGTATTTT
TRBJ2-1 | TRBD2 | TRBV7-3 | . | CASSPRGGGHPKNNEQFF | TGTGCCAGCAGCCCCCGCGGGGGGGGCCACCCGAAAAACAATGAGCAGTTCTTC
TRBJ2-6 | . | TRBV20-1 | many | CSARAGGPGANVLTF | TGCAGTGCTAGAGCGGGGGGCCCTGGGGCCAACGTCCTGACTTTC
TRBJ1-5 | TRBD1 | TRBV12-3/TRBV12-4 | many | CASMRPGQGAGQPQHF | TGTGCCAGCATGAGACCGGGACAGGGGGCCGGGCAGCCCCAGCATTTT
TRBJ2-2 | TRBD2 | TRBV2 | . | CASSEVMAGGSTGELFF | TGTGCCAGCAGTGAAGTCATGGCGGGAGGGTCAACCGGGGAGCTGTTTTTT
TRBJ2-5 | TRBD2 | TRBV12-3/TRBV12-4 | many | CASRMEEGLGEGTQYF | TGTGCCAGCAGAATGGAGGAGGGACTAGGTGAAGGGACCCAGTACTTC
TRBJ1-5 | . | TRBV27 | . | CASSLRPGGQPQHF | TGTGCCAGCAGTCTAAGGCCTGGGGGTCAGCCCCAGCATTTT
TRBJ2-2 | . | TRBV27 | . | CASSLSRPGELFF | TGTGCCAGCAGTTTATCGCGGCCCGGGGAGCTGTTTTTT
TRBJ1-5 | TRBD1 | TRBV12-3/TRBV12-4 | . | CASSLFRGEQPQHF | TGTGCCAGCAGTTTATTCAGGGGGGAGCAGCCCCAGCATTTT
TRBJ1-1 | TRBD1 | TRBV28 | many | CASSLTGGTEAFF | TGTGCCAGCAGCCTGACAGGGGGTACTGAAGCTTTCTTT
TRBJ2-1 | TRBD2 | TRBV3-1 | . | CASSSTGGATSGSLNEQFF | TGTGCCAGCAGCTCAACAGGGGGCGCGACTAGCGGGAGCCTGAATGAGCAGTTCTTC
TRBJ2-1 | TRBD1 | TRBV6-1 | many | CASSGQGAYNEQFF | TGTGCCAGCAGTGGACAGGGGGCTTACAATGAGCAGTTCTTC
TRBJ2-1 | TRBD1 | TRBV15 | . | CATSRVGQGSYNEQFF | TGTGCCACCAGCAGAGTGGGACAGGGGTCCTACAATGAGCAGTTCTTC
TRBJ2-1 | TRBD2 | TRBV20-1 | few | CSASRTSGRTHEQFF | TGCAGTGCTAGTAGGACTAGCGGGAGGACCCATGAGCAGTTCTTC
TRBJ2-1 | . | TRBV28 | many | CASSLGGGGEYNEQFF | TGTGCCAGCAGTTTGGGGGGAGGAGGGGAGTACAATGAGCAGTTCTTC
TRBJ2-3 | . | TRBV18 | many | CASSMTASTDTQYF | TGTGCCAGCTCGATGACGGCTAGCACAGATACGCAGTATTTT
TRBJ2-7 | . | TRBV30 | many | CASSRGPSYEQYF | TGTGCCTCTTCCCGGGGGCCTAGCTACGAGCAGTACTTC
TRBJ2-5 | . | TRBV19 | many | CASSSSPGRPWETQYF | TGTGCCAGTAGTTCGAGCCCCGGCCGACCTTGGGAGACCCAGTACTTC
TRBJ2-3 | . | TRBV6-6 | . | CASSYSQPATQYF | TGTGCCAGCAGTTACTCCCAACCGGCTACGCAGTATTTT
TRBJ2-7 | . | TRBV20-1 | many | CSARDRPRASAYEQYF | TGCAGTGCTAGAGATCGCCCCCGGGCCTCGGCCTACGAGCAGTACTTC
TRBJ1-2 | TRBD1 | TRBV28 | many | CASSFAGGDYGYTF | TGTGCCAGCAGTTTCGCAGGGGGTGACTATGGCTACACCTTC
TRBJ1-2 | TRBD1 | TRBV10-3 | many | CAISEDRVDYYGYTF | TGTGCCATCAGTGAGGACAGGGTGGACTACTATGGCTACACCTTC
TRBJ2-1 | TRBD2 | TRBV2 | . | CASSESSGRNYEQFF | TGTGCCAGCAGTGAATCTAGCGGGAGGAACTATGAGCAGTTCTTC
TRBJ2-1 | . | TRBV12-3/TRBV12-4 | . | CASSFYICSAEVQGEQFF | .
TRBJ2-3 | . | TRBV7-2 | many | CASSPRREADTQYF | TGTGCCAGCAGCCCCCGGAGGGAGGCAGATACGCAGTATTTT
TRBJ2-6 | TRBD1 | TRBV15 | . | CATSSRQGMIGANVLTF | TGTGCCACCAGCAGCAGACAGGGTATGATTGGGGCCAACGTCCTGACTTTC
TRBJ2-7 | TRBD1 | TRBV24-1 | . | CATSDPGQGLEQYF | TGTGCCACCAGTGACCCGGGACAGGGTCTCGAGCAGTACTTC
TRBJ1-4 | . | TRBV28 | many | CASRAGTRAEKLFF | TGTGCCAGCAGAGCCGGGACTCGTGCTGAAAAACTGTTTTTT
TRBJ2-1 | . | TRBV18 | many | CASSTGTRDNEQFF | TGTGCCAGCTCAACCGGGACAAGAGACAATGAGCAGTTCTTC
TRBJ2-2 | TRBD2 | TRBV7-9 | many | CASSLVLPGLAGGTGELFF | TGTGCCAGCAGCTTAGTCCTACCGGGACTAGCGGGAGGGACCGGGGAGCTGTTTTTT